This T cell receptor beta chain was recovered during a study of blood T cells in healthy people across ages. Study context: The template switching approach captured approximately one barcoded beta molecule for every two T cells. General study findings and limits: Observed TCR beta diversity per million T cells went down as age went up. This fall followed a roughly linear course with age.

A second PCR, run for about 6 to 11 cycles, used a sample-barcoded 5' primer plus a J-beta primer mix. Every cDNA molecule carried a tag from a template-switch adaptor bearing 12 random nucleotides. TCRdb reprocessed the 5' RACE reads via MiXCR and lists one record per CDR3 protein. This sample has around 690,000 distinct CDR3 sequences, with around three fifths found just once. This clonotype was detected only a few times. Its antigen remains unknown. Each donor supplied around 10 milliliters of peripheral blood. The CDR3 sequence is 17 residues long. Germline loops: CDR1 MNHNY, CDR2 SVGAGI (reference sequence). V trimming: 0 bases; J trimming: 4 bases; junction bases outside the gene matches: 9.

The clonotype originates from a man aged 55 to 70 in good health. Sequenced: blood. V usage is TRBV6-6 and J usage is TRBJ2-1; 7 bases fit TRBD2. This CDR3 is CASSYSGGTVPYNEQFF. Here the CDR3 DNA reads TGTGCCAGCAGTTACTCGGGGGGGACGGTCCCTTACAATGAGCAGTTCTTC.